This TCR beta chain emerged from a study of Graves' ophthalmopathy and Graves' hyperthyroidism. On the study more broadly: The authors collected peripheral blood at initial diagnosis, before any treatment.

Hyperthyroidism patients were newly diagnosed, ill under 2 months, and aged 18 to 65 years. Out of about 10 ml of fresh peripheral blood, PBMCs were obtained. The J segment lost 4 bases and the V segment lost 3 bases, leaving 7 bases of the junction unmatched. The CDR3 runs 15 residues. The V gene's germline CDR1 is LGHNA and CDR2 YNFKEQ. Beta-chain TCR CDR3 regions were amplified from RNA transcripts. The workflow started with a first-round RT-PCR run with HTBI primers and then moved on to a second-round multiplex PCR. TCRdb reprocessed the multiplex PCR reads via MiXCR and lists one record per CDR3 protein. The table lists hundreds of thousands of distinct CDR3 sequences, about 20% of them singletons. Many counts were recorded for this clonotype.

The chain couples TRBV4-2 to TRBJ1-2; 8 bases are a match to TRBD1. The sequencing input was peripheral blood. The clonotype comes from a woman between 18 and 30 years old with stable Graves' hyperthyroidism. Some clones in this sample may be carry-over from other donors' samples. CDR3 residues: CASSHPPDRGYGYTF. CDR3 DNA sequence: TGTGCCAGCAGCCATCCCCCCGACAGGGGCTATGGCTACACCTTC.